One and the same sample provided the 12 T cell receptor beta chains below, sequenced in a study of blood T cell repertoires in COVID-19. The repertoire was sequenced with immunoSEQ multiplex PCR; TCRdb's copy has only in-frame clones and lacks some. This table has some 240,000 clones, around 80% appearing once. The sample consisted of PBMCs or T cells enriched from blood (not recorded which). The source of these receptors is a man aged 30 to 45 with acute COVID-19.

J is TRBJ1-1 and V is TRBV2; D not certain. The CDR3 covers 13 residues. The germline V gene has CDR1 SNHLY and CDR2 FYNNEI. V was cut by 7 bases and J by 3 bases, with 12 bases left in between. CDR3 loop: CASKSDGHTEAFF. CDR3 coding DNA: TGTGCCAGCAAATCCGATGGCCACACTGAAGCTTTCTTT. The full variable domain, rest sourced from reference TRBV2 and TRBJ1-1, is EPEVTQTPSHQVTQMGQEVILRCVPISNHLYFYWYRQILGQKVEFLVSFYNNEISEKSEIFDDQFSVERPDGSNFTLKIRSTKLEDSAMYFCASKSDGHTEAFFGQGTRLTVV.

In its sample, this clone was seen a few times. The CDR3 loop reads CASSYSRDEKMNTEAFF. In DNA, the CDR3 is TGTGCCAGCAGTTACTCGCGGGATGAGAAGATGAACACTGAAGCTTTCTTT. J is TRBJ1-1 and V is TRBV6-2 or TRBV6-3; no definite D call. CDR1 is MNHEY and CDR2 is SVGEGT in the germline V gene. V lost 0 bases and J lost 0, with 14 bases in between. The CDR3 consists of 17 residues.

The chain has TRBV6-4 and TRBJ1-3; D is ambiguous. The CDR3 sequence is 13 residues long. Germline V gene sequence: CDR1 MRHNA, CDR2 SNTAGT. CDR3 in DNA: TGTGTTGTGGCACTGAGGGCTGGAAACACCATATATTTT. It translates to CVVALRAGNTIYF.

The genes are TRBV7-8 and TRBJ1-3, with a weak D call TRBD1 (5 bases). Germline assignment: CDR1 SGHVS and CDR2 FQNEAQ. Deletions cut 1 base from V and 0 bases from J, with 10 bases between. This CDR3 region has 16 residues. The CDR3 bases are TGTGCCAGCAGCTTAGTAATCGGGGGCTCTGGAAACACCATATATTTT. Its translation: CASSLVIGGSGNTIYF.

V and J are TRBV25-1 and TRBJ2-3; 8 nucleotides agree with TRBD2. The V gene's germline CDR1 is MGHDK and CDR2 SYGVNS. The CDR3 is made up of 14 amino acids. V shed 10 bases and J 2 bases; nucleotides not matched to a gene: 8. The CDR3 reads CATGLARATDTQYF. CDR3 nucleotides: TGTGCCACCGGACTAGCACGGGCCACAGATACGCAGTATTTT.

The chain links TRBV5-6 to TRBJ2-5, with 10 positions matching TRBD1. CDR1 and CDR2 (germline): SGHDT, YYEEEE. Losses at the gene ends were 1 base for V and 2 bases for J; bases not matched to a gene: 8. The CDR3 length is 17 residues. CDR3 nucleotides: TGTGCCAGCAGCTTGTTTGGCGGGACAGGGGCTCAAGAGACCCAGTACTTC. This encodes CASSLFGGTGAQETQYF.

CDR3 DNA: TGTGCCAGCAGCGGACGCCGGGACAGGGGGCTCTACGAGCAGTACGTC. Its protein product is CASSGRRDRGLYEQYV. This chain links TRBV14 with TRBJ2-7; 12 bases match TRBD1. The ends lost 5 bases at V and 3 bases at J; junction bases unmatched: 8. Germline CDR1 is SGHDN and CDR2 is FVKESK. This CDR3 region has 16 residues.

V usage is TRBV5-8 and J usage is TRBJ2-4; D gene uncertain. The CDR3 sequence is 16 residues long. Per germline, CDR1 SGHTS and CDR2 YDEGEE. V lost 4 bases to trimming and J lost 0 bases, with 14 bases between them. DNA for the CDR3: TGTGCCAGCAGCCCTTTTGAGGCCCTAGCCAAAAACATTCAGTACTTC. Translating gives CASSPFEALAKNIQYF. The full variable domain, completed using reference TRBV5-8 and TRBJ2-4, is EAGVTQSPTHLIKTRGQQATLRCSPISGHTSVYWYQQALGLGLQFLLWYDEGEERNRGNFPPRFSGRQFPNYSSELNVNALELEDSALYLCASSPFEALAKNIQYFGAGTRLSVL.

J is TRBJ1-4 and V is TRBV28; a possible D gene is TRBD1 (5 bases). The CDR3 covers 15 residues. Germline V gene sequence: CDR1 MDHEN, CDR2 SYDVKM. V gave up 4 bases and J gave up 3 bases, with 12 bases separating them. The CDR3 DNA reads TGTGCCAGCAGTTCCCTAGGGGCGGCTAATGAAAAACTGTTTTTT. Its translation: CASSSLGAANEKLFF. Based on the CDR3 plus reference TRBV28 and TRBJ1-4, the full variable domain is DVKVTQSSRYLVKRTGEKVFLECVQDMDHENMFWYRQDPGLGLRLIYFSYDVKMKEKGDIPEGYSVSREKKERFSLILESASTNQTSMYLCASSSLGAANEKLFFGSGTQLSVL.

This chain uses TRBV19 with TRBJ2-5; 14 nucleotides match TRBD2. Trimming removed 6 bases from V and 4 bases from J; junction bases left unmatched: 13. Germline-derived CDR1 and CDR2 are LNHDA and SQIVND (reference sequence). CDR3 length: 18 amino acids. CDR3 protein: CASRPTPGLAGDRETQYF. The CDR3 nucleotides read TGTGCCAGTAGGCCGACACCGGGACTAGCGGGAGATCGAGAGACCCAGTACTTC.

V gene TRBV4-3 combines with J gene TRBJ1-4, with 8 bases aligning to TRBD1. The CDR3 contains 15 residues. The germline gives CDR1 LGHNA, CDR2 YSLEER. V lost 3 bases, J lost 3 bases, and 3 bases stayed unmatched. The CDR3 bases are TGCGCCAGCAGCCATCTACAGGGGGCTAATGAAAAACTGTTTTTT. Its protein product is CASSHLQGANEKLFF.

This rearrangement joins TRBV25-1 to TRBJ2-5; D might be TRBD2 (7 bases). The CDR3 runs 14 residues. Germline CDR1 MGHDK, CDR2 SYGVNS. V lost 5 bases to trimming and J lost 4 bases, with 14 bases between them. This CDR3 is CASSSTGRGETQYF. The DNA for the CDR3 is TGTGCCAGCAGTTCCACAGGGAGGGGAGAGACCCAGTACTTC. The full variable domain, rest sourced from reference TRBV25-1 and TRBJ2-5, is EADIYQTPRYLVIGTGKKITLECSQTMGHDKMYWYQQDPGMELHLIHYSYGVNSTEKGDLSSESTVSRIRTEHFPLTLESARPSHTSQYLCASSSTGRGETQYFGPGTRLLVL.